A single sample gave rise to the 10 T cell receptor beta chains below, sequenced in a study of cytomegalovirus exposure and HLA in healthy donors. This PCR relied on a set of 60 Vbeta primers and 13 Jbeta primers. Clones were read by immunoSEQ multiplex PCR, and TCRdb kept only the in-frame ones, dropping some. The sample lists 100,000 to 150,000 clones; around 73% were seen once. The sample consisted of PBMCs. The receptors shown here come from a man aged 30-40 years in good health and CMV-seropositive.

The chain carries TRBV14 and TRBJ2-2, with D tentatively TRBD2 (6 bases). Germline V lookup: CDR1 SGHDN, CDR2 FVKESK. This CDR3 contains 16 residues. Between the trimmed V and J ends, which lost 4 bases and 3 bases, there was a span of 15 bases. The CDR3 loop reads CASSPRPDYYTGELFF. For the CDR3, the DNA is TGTGCCAGCAGCCCCAGACCGGACTACTACACCGGGGAGCTGTTTTTT.

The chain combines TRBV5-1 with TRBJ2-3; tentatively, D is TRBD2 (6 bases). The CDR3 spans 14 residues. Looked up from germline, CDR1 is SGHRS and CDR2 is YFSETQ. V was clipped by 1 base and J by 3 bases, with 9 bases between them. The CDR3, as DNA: TGCGCCAGCAGCTTGTCGGCGGGAACAGATACGCAGTATTTT. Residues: CASSLSAGTDTQYF.

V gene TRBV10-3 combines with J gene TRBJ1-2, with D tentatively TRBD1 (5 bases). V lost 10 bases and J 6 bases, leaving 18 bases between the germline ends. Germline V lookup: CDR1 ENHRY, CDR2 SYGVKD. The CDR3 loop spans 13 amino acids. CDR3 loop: CASPTDSNDGYTF. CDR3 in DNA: TGTGCCAGTCCGACAGACAGTAATGATGGCTACACCTTC.

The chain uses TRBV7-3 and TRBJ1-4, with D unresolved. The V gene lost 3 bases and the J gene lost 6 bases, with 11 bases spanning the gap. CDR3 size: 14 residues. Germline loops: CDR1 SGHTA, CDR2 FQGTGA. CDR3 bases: TGTGCCAGCAGCTTGACACCCGGGGATGAAAAACTGTTTTTT. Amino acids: CASSLTPGDEKLFF.

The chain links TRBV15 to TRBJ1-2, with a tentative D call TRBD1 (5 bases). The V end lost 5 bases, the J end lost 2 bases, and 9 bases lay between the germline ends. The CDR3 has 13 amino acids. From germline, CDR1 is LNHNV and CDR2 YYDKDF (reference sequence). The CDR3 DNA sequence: TGTGCCACCAGCTCCCGGGGGAACTATGGCTACACCTTC. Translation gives CATSSRGNYGYTF.

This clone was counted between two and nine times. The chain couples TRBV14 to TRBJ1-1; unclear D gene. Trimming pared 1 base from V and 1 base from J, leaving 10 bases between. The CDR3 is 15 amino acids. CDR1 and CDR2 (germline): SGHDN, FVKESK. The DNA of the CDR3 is TGTGCCAGCAGCCAAGGAGGCGGGCGGAACACTGAAGCTTTCTTT. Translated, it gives CASSQGGGRNTEAFF.

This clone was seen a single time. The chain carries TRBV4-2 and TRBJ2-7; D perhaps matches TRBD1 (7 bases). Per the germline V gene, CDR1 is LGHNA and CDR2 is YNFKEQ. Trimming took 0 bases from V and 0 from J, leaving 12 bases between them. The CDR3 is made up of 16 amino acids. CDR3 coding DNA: TGTGCCAGCAGCCAAGACCAGGGGGGCATCTCCTACGAGCAGTACTTC. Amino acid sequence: CASSQDQGGISYEQYF.

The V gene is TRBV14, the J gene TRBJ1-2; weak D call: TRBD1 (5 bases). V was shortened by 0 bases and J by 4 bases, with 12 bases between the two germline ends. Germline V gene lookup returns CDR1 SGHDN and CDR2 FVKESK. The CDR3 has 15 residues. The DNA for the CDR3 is TGTGCCAGCAGCCAAGATATCAGGGTGGGCTATGGCTACACCTTC. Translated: CASSQDIRVGYGYTF.

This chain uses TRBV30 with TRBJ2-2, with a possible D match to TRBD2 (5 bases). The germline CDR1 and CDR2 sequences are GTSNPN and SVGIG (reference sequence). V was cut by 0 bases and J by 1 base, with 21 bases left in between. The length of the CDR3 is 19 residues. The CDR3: CAWSVLAGRSIVNTGELFF. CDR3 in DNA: TGTGCCTGGAGTGTCTTGGCGGGTCGATCAATAGTGAACACCGGGGAGCTGTTTTTT.

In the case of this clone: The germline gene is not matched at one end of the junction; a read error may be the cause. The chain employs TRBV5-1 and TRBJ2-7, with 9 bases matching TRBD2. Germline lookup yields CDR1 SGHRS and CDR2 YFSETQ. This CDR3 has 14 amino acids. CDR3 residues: CTSSGNSGSLRQYF. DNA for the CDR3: TGCACCAGCAGCGGTAATAGCGGGAGCTTGAGGCAGTACTTC.